The next 30 T cell receptor beta chains were all read from a single sample in a study of control samples from healthy donors and cancer patients (TCRdb year 2020). To prepare the library, the immunoSEQ multiplex PCR assay was applied. TCRdb carries this immuneACCESS record with in-frame sequences only. Its versions omit some clonotypes, under half of them owing to an unresolved V gene in the studies checked, with the rest unexplained. The sample includes more than 85,000 clones, with 80% to 90% observed a single time. The leading ten clones occupy around 13% of the sample. The material sequenced was blood. All receptors come from a woman between 50 and 59 years old in good health.

This clone has more than one count but fewer than ten. The CDR3 is CASSTESNSPLHF. DNA of the CDR3: TGTGCCAGCAGTACGGAGAGTAATTCACCCCTCCACTTT. The chain links TRBV6-2 or TRBV6-3 to TRBJ1-6, with D uncertain. Germline loops: CDR1 MNHEY, CDR2 SVGEGT. The V end was cut by 5 bases, the J end by 6 bases, with 8 bases between. The CDR3 is made up of 13 amino acids.

The sample holds a few counts of this clone. The chain carries TRBV11-2 and TRBJ1-3; a weak D match, TRBD1 (5 bases). V was shortened by 3 bases and J by 0 bases, with 9 bases between the two germline ends. From germline, CDR1 is SGHAT and CDR2 FQNNGV. This CDR3 has 15 residues. The CDR3 nucleotides read TGTGCCAGCAGCTTGACAGCCTACTCTGGAAACACCATATATTTT. Its protein is CASSLTAYSGNTIYF.

V and J are TRBV7-9 and TRBJ2-7, with D perhaps TRBD2 (5 bases). Germline CDR1 is SEHNR and CDR2 is FQNEAQ (reference sequence). The CDR3 is made up of 13 amino acids. Deletions cut 5 bases from V and 2 bases from J, with 10 bases between. CDR3 nucleotides: TGTGCCAGCAGCACCGAGACTACCTACGAGCAGTACTTC. This sequence encodes CASSTETTYEQYF.

The sample holds one count of this clone. This rearrangement joins TRBV21-1 to TRBJ1-1; TRBD1, the table's D call, lacks a check against the DNA. TRBV21-1 is noted as a pseudogene. This CDR3 comprises 16 residues. This chain's CDR3 is CASSKSMGQRNTEAFF. Written as DNA, the CDR3 is TGTGCCAGCAGCAAAAGTATGGGACAGAGAAACACTGAAGCTTTCTTT.

This chain connects TRBV11-1 to TRBJ2-5; possibly TRBD1 or TRBD2 for D (5 bases each). The CDR3 has 14 amino acids. Trimming took 1 base from V and 3 from J, leaving 9 bases between them. The germline gives CDR1 SGHAT, CDR2 FQDESV (reference sequence). The CDR3 region is CASSLEGPKETQYF. The CDR3, as DNA: TGTGCCAGCAGCTTAGAGGGACCGAAAGAGACCCAGTACTTC.

This chain links TRBV3-1 (or the pseudogene TRBV3-2) with TRBJ2-7; maybe TRBD2 (5 bases). The CDR3 spans 14 residues. Per germline, CDR1 LGHDT and CDR2 YNNKEL (reference sequence). The V end was cut by 4 bases, the J end by 2 bases, with 12 bases between. CDR3 loop: CASSPHLATYEQYF. In DNA, the CDR3 is TGTGCCAGCAGCCCGCATCTAGCTACCTACGAGCAGTACTTC.

This chain links TRBV3-1 (or the pseudogene TRBV3-2) with TRBJ2-1; no reliable D call. The CDR3 sequence is 14 residues long. CDR1 LGHDT and CDR2 YNNKEL come from the germline V gene (reference sequence). V was trimmed by 4 bases and J by 5 bases, leaving 12 bases between them. CDR3 coding DNA: TGTGCCAGCAGCCGAACGACGGTAAACAATGAGCAGTTCTTC. Translating it yields CASSRTTVNNEQFF.

A few counts support this clone. This sequence joins TRBV29-1 and TRBJ2-1, with 8 bases that match TRBD1. Germline CDR1 reads SQVTM; CDR2 reads ANQGSEA. V trimming: 0 bases; J trimming: 6 bases; junction bases outside the gene matches: 7. The CDR3 has 15 amino acids. The CDR3 coding sequence is TGCAGCGTTGAAGATACAGGACAGGGAGGCAATGAGCAGTTCTTC. The encoded protein is CSVEDTGQGGNEQFF.

The V gene is TRBV4-3, the J gene TRBJ1-2, with D possibly being TRBD1 (6 bases). The ends were cut back, 3 bases at V and 4 bases at J, with 12 bases in the middle. The CDR3 covers 14 residues. Per germline, CDR1 LGHNA and CDR2 YSLEER. The CDR3 protein is CASSQTGQRYGYTF. The CDR3 DNA reads as TGCGCCAGCAGCCAGACGGGACAACGCTATGGCTACACCTTC.

The rearrangement joins TRBV7-2 to TRBJ2-5, with a weak D call TRBD2 (7 bases). The CDR3 extends over 15 amino acids. The V gene's germline CDR1 is SGHTA and CDR2 FQGNSA. Trimming took 8 bases from V and 2 from J, leaving 18 bases between them. The CDR3 DNA sequence: TGTGCCAGCCTCCGGGGGGCCGCCCCACAAGAGACCCAGTACTTC. Its translation is CASLRGAAPQETQYF.

The chain is built from TRBV2 and TRBJ1-6; D is ambiguous. Germline V gene data show CDR1 as SNHLY and CDR2 as FYNNEI. The CDR3 is 12 residues long. V was shortened by 6 bases and J by 6 bases, with 6 bases between the two germline ends. The CDR3 sequence: CASSLVNSPLHF. DNA for the CDR3: TGTGCCAGCAGCCTAGTTAATTCACCCCTCCACTTT.

The chain employs TRBV28 and TRBJ1-6; 8 bases are a match to TRBD1. This CDR3 spans 14 amino acids. Germline V CDR1 and CDR2: MDHEN, SYDVKM. V dropped 5 bases and J dropped 11; count of bases not matched to a gene: 8. The DNA for the CDR3 is TGTGCCAGCAGTCCGGGACAGGTTACGACACCCCTCCACTTT. This translates into CASSPGQVTTPLHF.

The gene calls are TRBV10-3 and TRBJ1-6, with D hard to call. From germline, CDR1 is ENHRY and CDR2 SYGVKD. Trimming took off 0 bases at V and 8 bases at J, with 11 bases between the two ends. The CDR3 has 15 residues. This chain's CDR3 is CAISESREADSPLHF. The CDR3 coding sequence is TGTGCCATCAGTGAGTCGAGGGAGGCGGATTCACCCCTCCACTTT.

V is TRBV5-3 and J is TRBJ1-3; D remains ambiguous. TRBV5-3 is recorded as an ORF, its role being uncertain. The V end was cut by 0 bases, the J end by 0 bases, with 7 bases between. The CDR3 runs 15 residues. This CDR3 is CARSLVADSGNTIYF. CDR3 nucleotides: TGTGCCAGAAGCTTGGTTGCAGACTCTGGAAACACCATATATTTT.

V usage is TRBV9 and J usage is TRBJ2-2; 7 nucleotides align to TRBD2. The CDR3 is 15 amino acids. Germline CDR1 reads SGDLS; CDR2 reads YYNGEE. V gave up 3 bases and J gave up 5 bases; unmatched junction bases: 7. CDR3 nucleotides: TGTGCCAGCAGCGACCAGGGAGGGGAAACCGGGGAGCTGTTTTTT. Protein: CASSDQGGETGELFF.

The chain has TRBV7-8 and TRBJ2-6; the D gene is possibly TRBD2 (5 bases). CDR1 is SGHVS, CDR2 FQNEAQ, per germline. The germline V and J ends were trimmed by 5 bases and 0 bases, with 11 bases remaining between them. The CDR3 extends over 16 amino acids. In nucleotides, the CDR3 is TGTGCCAGCAGCCCCGGGGTTTACTCTGGGGCCAACGTCCTGACTTTC. This codes for CASSPGVYSGANVLTF.

The chain is built from TRBV6-2 or TRBV6-3 and TRBJ2-1; 7 nucleotides agree with TRBD1. With 1 base clipped from V and 7 bases from J, the junction kept 13 bases outside the gene matches. CDR1 is MNHEY, CDR2 SVGEGT, per germline. This CDR3 has 17 residues. The CDR3 bases are TGTGCCAGCAGTTACTTACAGACAGGGAAGGTAGCAAATGAGCAGTTCTTC. Translated, it gives CASSYLQTGKVANEQFF.

The CDR3 DNA follows: TGTGCCAGTAGTTCCAGGGGGCCCACCTACGAGCAGTACTTC. Amino acid sequence: CASSSRGPTYEQYF. This chain links TRBV19 with TRBJ2-7, with 8 bases lining up with TRBD1. The germline V gene has CDR1 LNHDA and CDR2 SQIVND (reference sequence). The CDR3 contains 14 residues. The V and J ends lost 5 bases and 2 bases, in that order; junction bases with no gene match: 5.

As to this clone: An end of the junction differs from the germline gene, which may be a read error. The chain has TRBV28 and TRBJ1-2, with a weak D call TRBD1 (6 bases). Per the germline V gene, CDR1 is MDHEN and CDR2 is SYDVKM. The CDR3 is 16 amino acids. CDR3 in amino acids: CANSSDYLRNKGDYTF. In DNA form, the CDR3 reads TGTGCCAACAGTTCCGACTATCTTCGGAACAAGGGGGACTACACCTTC.

This clone has only one observation. The CDR3 DNA is TGTGCCAGCAGCCTAGGGATGGGCAATCAGCCCCAGCATTTT. It is translated as CASSLGMGNQPQHF. The rearrangement joins TRBV27 to TRBJ1-5, with D uncertain. Germline assignment: CDR1 MNHEY and CDR2 SMNVEV (reference sequence). The CDR3 runs 14 residues. V gave up 6 bases and J gave up 2 bases, with 11 bases separating them.

V is TRBV4-3 and J is TRBJ2-1; TRBD2 agrees at 9 bases. CDR1 is LGHNA, CDR2 YSLEER, per germline. Germline trimming cut 0 bases from V and 6 bases from J; bases unmatched to any gene: 12. The CDR3 loop spans 18 amino acids. CDR3 loop: CASSQEAGLARGANEQFF. The CDR3 coding sequence is TGCGCCAGCAGCCAAGAAGCGGGACTAGCACGCGGTGCCAATGAGCAGTTCTTC.

V usage is TRBV11-2 and J usage is TRBJ1-5; D call uncertain. The CDR3 is made up of 13 amino acids. In germline, CDR1 is SGHAT, CDR2 FQNNGV. V was shortened by 2 bases and J by 5 bases, with 7 bases between the two germline ends. Here the CDR3 reads CASSLIADQPQHF. The CDR3 coding sequence is TGTGCCAGCAGCTTAATTGCGGATCAGCCCCAGCATTTT.

The rearrangement joins TRBV7-2 to TRBJ1-1; D gene ambiguous. From germline, CDR1 is SGHTA and CDR2 FQGNSA. The CDR3 runs to 14 residues. With 3 bases removed from V and 4 bases from J, the gap between germline ends came to 12 bases. The CDR3 DNA follows: TGTGCCAGCAGCTTCCGTCAGGAGGGCACTGAAGCTTTCTTT. Its translation: CASSFRQEGTEAFF.

The CDR3 is CASSEARIYQPQHF. CDR3 nucleotides: TGTGCCAGCAGTGAAGCCAGGATCTATCAGCCCCAGCATTTT. The chain is built from TRBV6-1 and TRBJ1-5; D is ambiguous. The CDR3 runs 14 residues. Germline loops: CDR1 MNHNS, CDR2 SASEGT. V was clipped by 0 bases and J by 5 bases, with 8 bases between them.

The chain carries TRBV4-3 and TRBJ1-2, with a possible D match to TRBD1 (6 bases). The V gene lost 0 bases and the J gene lost 8 bases, with 16 bases spanning the gap. This CDR3 is 15 amino acids long. Germline V gene data show CDR1 as LGHNA and CDR2 as YSLEER. The CDR3, as DNA: TGCGCCAGCAGCCAAGATGCACAGGGAGTCCGGGGCTACACCTTC. It encodes CASSQDAQGVRGYTF.

The chain uses TRBV27 and TRBJ2-1; D is perhaps TRBD2 (6 bases). The V gene's germline CDR1 is MNHEY and CDR2 SMNVEV (reference sequence). The CDR3 is 14 residues long. V lost 5 bases and J lost 5, with 13 bases in between. CDR3 loop: CASSLSSGDNEQFF. In DNA, the CDR3 is TGTGCCAGCAGTCTTTCCTCGGGGGACAATGAGCAGTTCTTC.

In its sample, this clone ranks as medium-sized (0.01 to 0.1%). The rearrangement links TRBV5-4 to TRBJ2-5, with no clear D. V lost 0 bases to trimming and J lost 0 bases, with 0 bases between them. The CDR3 spans 12 residues. Germline V CDR1 and CDR2: SGHNT, YYREEE (reference sequence). CDR3 amino acids: CASSLDQETQYF. CDR3 in DNA: TGTGCCAGCAGCTTGGACCAAGAGACCCAGTACTTC.

The genes are TRBV29-1 and TRBJ2-3, with D tentatively TRBD1 (6 bases). CDR1 and CDR2 (germline): SQVTM, ANQGSEA. The length of the CDR3 is 13 residues. V lost 4 bases and J 4 bases, leaving 12 bases between the germline ends. CDR3 amino acids: CSVAETGPDTQYF. In DNA, the CDR3 is TGCAGCGTTGCTGAGACAGGTCCAGATACGCAGTATTTT.

J is TRBJ1-2 and V is TRBV7-2, with 8 bases fitting TRBD1. The J segment lost 2 bases and the V segment lost 5 bases, leaving 4 bases of the junction unmatched. Per germline, CDR1 SGHTA and CDR2 FQGNSA. The CDR3 consists of 14 residues. CDR3 coding DNA: TGTGCCAGCAGCCAGGGGGCGGAGAACTATGGCTACACCTTC. Translation gives CASSQGAENYGYTF. Complete variable domain (other parts from reference TRBV7-2 and TRBJ1-2): GAGVSQSPSNKVTEKGKDVELRCDPISGHTALYWYRQSLGQGLEFLIYFQGNSAPDKSGLPSDRFSAERTGGSVSTLTIQRTQQEDSAVYLCASSQGAENYGYTFGSGTRLTVV.

The V call is TRBV7-8, the J call TRBJ1-5, with TRBD1 matching over 12 bases. CDR3 length: 17 amino acids. The germline V gene encodes CDR1 SGHVS and CDR2 FQNEAQ. The V segment lost 3 bases and the J segment 0 bases; nucleotides outside the gene matches: 3. In DNA form, the CDR3 reads TGTGCCAGCAGCTTGGGACAGGGGGCGAGTAGCAATCAGCCCCAGCATTTT. Translating it yields CASSLGQGASSNQPQHF.